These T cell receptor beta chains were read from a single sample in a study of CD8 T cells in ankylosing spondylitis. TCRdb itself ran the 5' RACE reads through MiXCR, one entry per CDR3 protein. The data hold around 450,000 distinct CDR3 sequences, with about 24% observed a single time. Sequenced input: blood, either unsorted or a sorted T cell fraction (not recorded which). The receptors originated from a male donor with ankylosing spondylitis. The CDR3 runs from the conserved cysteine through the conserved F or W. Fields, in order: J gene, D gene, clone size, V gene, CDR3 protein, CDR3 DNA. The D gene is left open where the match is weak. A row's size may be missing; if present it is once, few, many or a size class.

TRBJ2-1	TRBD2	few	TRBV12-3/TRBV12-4	CASTHGASGDPLLQEQFF	TGTGCCAGCACCCATGGGGCTAGCGGGGACCCTCTGCTACAGGAGCAGTTCTTC
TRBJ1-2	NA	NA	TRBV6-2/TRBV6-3	CASSYREGGYTF	TGTGCCAGCAGTTACCGGGAAGGTGGCTACACCTTC
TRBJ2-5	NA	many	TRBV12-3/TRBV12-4	CACTQVGEETQYF	TGTGCCTGCACGCAGGTCGGAGAAGAGACCCAGTACTTC
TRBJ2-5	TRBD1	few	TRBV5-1	CASGTRQGSGETQYF	TGCGCCAGCGGCACCCGACAGGGAAGTGGAGAGACCCAGTACTTC
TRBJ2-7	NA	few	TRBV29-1	CSVKESSYEQYF	TGCAGCGTGAAAGAGAGCTCCTACGAGCAGTACTTC
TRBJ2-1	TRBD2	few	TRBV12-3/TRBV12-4	CASSFHSGRAYNEQFF	TGTGCCAGCAGTTTCCATAGCGGGAGGGCCTACAATGAGCAGTTCTTC
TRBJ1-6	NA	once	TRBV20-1	CSASRSEDSPLHF	TGCAGTGCTAGCCGGTCCGAGGATTCACCCCTCCACTTT
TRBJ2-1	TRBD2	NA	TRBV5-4	CASSSGTRDINEQFF	TGTGCCAGCAGCTCCGGGACTAGGGATATCAATGAGCAGTTCTTC
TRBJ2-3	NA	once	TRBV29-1	CSAPRSSAGTSTDTQYF	TGCAGCGCCCCCCGGTCCAGCGCGGGGACTAGCACAGATACGCAGTATTTT
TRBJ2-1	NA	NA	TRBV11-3	CASSLLNAGGYNEQFF	TGTGCCAGCAGCCTCCTGAACGCCGGGGGTTACAATGAGCAGTTCTTC
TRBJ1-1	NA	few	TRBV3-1	CASRGSPGQKNTEAFF	TGTGCCAGCAGGGGAAGTCCGGGACAAAAGAACACTGAAGCTTTCTTT
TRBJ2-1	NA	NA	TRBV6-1	CASSESWQGYNEQFF	TGTGCCAGCAGTGAAAGTTGGCAGGGATACAATGAGCAGTTCTTC
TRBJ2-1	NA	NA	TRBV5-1	CASSLPEGEQFF	TGCGCCAGCAGCTTGCCGGAGGGAGAGCAGTTCTTC
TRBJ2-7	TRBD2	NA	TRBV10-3	CAISGRGRSSPYEQYF	TGTGCCATCAGTGGGCGCGGGAGATCCTCCCCATACGAGCAGTACTTC
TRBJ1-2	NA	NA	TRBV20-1	CSARTVSGGYTF	TGCAGTGCTCGGACGGTTTCGGGTGGCTACACCTTC
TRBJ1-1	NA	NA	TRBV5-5	CASSRFTANTEAFF	TGTGCCAGCAGCAGGTTTACAGCGAACACTGAAGCTTTCTTT
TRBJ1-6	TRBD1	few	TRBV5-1	CASSPRTGGESGSLHF	TGCGCCAGCAGCCCACGAACAGGGGGCGAATCGGGGTCCCTCCACTTT
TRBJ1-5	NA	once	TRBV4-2	CASSLQMGGWNQPQHF	TGTGCCAGCAGCTTACAAATGGGGGGCTGGAATCAGCCCCAGCATTTT
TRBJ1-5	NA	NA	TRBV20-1	CSARGPPGSPYQPQHF	TGCAGTGCTAGAGGACCCCCTGGGAGTCCCTATCAGCCCCAGCATTTT
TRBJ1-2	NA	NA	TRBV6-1	CASRDNGGRSYGYTF	TGTGCCAGCAGAGACAATGGCGGGAGGAGCTATGGCTACACCTTC
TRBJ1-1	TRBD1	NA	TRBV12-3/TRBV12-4	CASSFPDRVNTEAFF	TGTGCCAGCAGTTTCCCGGACAGGGTGAACACTGAAGCTTTCTTT
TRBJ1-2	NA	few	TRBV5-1	CASSLQGRIEYGYTF	TGCGCCAGCAGCCTCCAGGGACGGATAGAATATGGCTACACCTTC
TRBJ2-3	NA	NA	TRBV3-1	CASRGGWATDTQYF	TGTGCCAGCAGGGGAGGTTGGGCCACAGATACGCAGTATTTT
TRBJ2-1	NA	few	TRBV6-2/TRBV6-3	CASSYNRLGEQFF	TGTGCCAGCAGTTACAACAGACTGGGAGAGCAGTTCTTC
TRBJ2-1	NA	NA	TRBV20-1	CSAIGLVRYNEQFF	TGCAGTGCTATAGGGCTGGTAAGGTACAATGAGCAGTTCTTC
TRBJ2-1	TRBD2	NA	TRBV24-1	CATSDPGTSGRSSYNEQFF	TGTGCCACCAGTGATCCCGGGACTAGCGGGAGAAGCTCCTACAATGAGCAGTTCTTC
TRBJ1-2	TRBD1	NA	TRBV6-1	CASSGQQGTHGYTF	TGTGCCAGCAGTGGGCAACAGGGGACGCATGGCTACACCTTC
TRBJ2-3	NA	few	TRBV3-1	CASSQDFGGSTDTQYF	TGTGCCAGCAGCCAAGATTTTGGCGGGAGCACAGATACGCAGTATTTT
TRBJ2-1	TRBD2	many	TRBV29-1	CSVEDQLAGPYNEQFF	TGCAGCGTTGAAGATCAACTAGCGGGACCCTACAATGAGCAGTTCTTC
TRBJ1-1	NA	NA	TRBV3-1	CASSQAGRDTEAFF	TGTGCCAGCAGCCAAGCGGGCAGGGACACTGAAGCTTTCTTT
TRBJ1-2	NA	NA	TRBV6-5	CASMGGSYGYTF	TGTGCCAGCATGGGGGGGAGCTATGGCTACACCTTC
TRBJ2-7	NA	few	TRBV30	CAWNHDRSSYEQYF	TGTGCCTGGAACCATGACAGGAGCTCCTACGAGCAGTACTTC
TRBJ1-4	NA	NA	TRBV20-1	CSAQGGEKLFF	TGCAGTGCTCAGGGTGGCGAAAAACTGTTTTTT
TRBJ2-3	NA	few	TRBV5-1	CASAAMGDRTDTQYF	TGCGCCAGCGCGGCCATGGGGGATCGCACAGATACGCAGTATTTT
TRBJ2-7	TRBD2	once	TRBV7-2	CASSLVRASGSSYEQYF	TGTGCCAGCAGCTTAGTTCGGGCTAGCGGAAGCTCCTACGAGCAGTACTTC
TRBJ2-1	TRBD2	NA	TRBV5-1	CASSSTGRGGNNEQFF	TGCGCCAGCAGCTCGACAGGGCGGGGGGGAAACAATGAGCAGTTCTTC
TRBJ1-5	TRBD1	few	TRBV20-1	CSAEGQGDQPQHF	TGCAGTGCTGAGGGACAGGGTGATCAGCCCCAGCATTTT
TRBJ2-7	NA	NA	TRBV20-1	CSASPGAYEQYF	TGCAGTGCTAGTCCAGGGGCCTACGAGCAGTACTTC
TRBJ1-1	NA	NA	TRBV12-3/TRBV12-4	CASRPDRDTDEAFF	TGTGCCAGCAGGCCCGACCGGGACACCGACGAAGCTTTCTTT
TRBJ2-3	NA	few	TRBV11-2	CASSLEGTGSGETDTQYF	TGTGCCAGCAGCTTAGAAGGAACAGGGTCTGGGGAGACAGATACGCAGTATTTT
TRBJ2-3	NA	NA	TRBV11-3	CASSLFRIDTQYF	TGTGCCAGCAGCTTATTCAGGATAGATACGCAGTATTTT
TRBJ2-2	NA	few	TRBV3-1	CASSWTENTGELFF	TGTGCCAGCAGCTGGACAGAAAACACCGGGGAGCTGTTTTTT
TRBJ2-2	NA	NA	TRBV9	CASSVEQGLYAGELFF	TGTGCCAGCAGCGTAGAACAGGGCCTCTACGCCGGGGAGCTGTTTTTT